The clone carrying this T cell receptor (beta chain) was counted only a few times. Antigen: not known. This CDR3 is built from 16 residues. V shed 6 bases, J shed 3 bases, and the junction held 11 bases outside the gene matches. The sample belongs to a study of T cells after yellow fever vaccination. Across the study: It was SMART-Seq v4 Ultra Low Input that prepared the fractions with low cell numbers.

Study results and limitations: Among primary-vaccination clones, most reappeared after the booster, at 95% to 96% for CD4 and approximately 88% for CD8.

The authors made TCR cDNA by 5'RACE template switching, adding a universal primer site and UMIs. MiXCR was run by TCRdb on the 5' RACE reads, yielding one entry per CDR3 protein. Of more than 95,000 distinct CDR3 sequences detected, roughly 15% appear once; the ten largest clones hold roughly two fifths. This receptor was obtained from a man younger than 35 who received the YFV17D yellow fever vaccine. The sample here was CD8+ T cells sorted from PBMCs, taken 5 days after the yellow fever booster vaccination. The chain uses TRBV12-3 or TRBV12-4 and TRBJ2-5; 9 bases are shared with TRBD2. CDR3 coding DNA: TGTGCCAGCAGCTTCCTGGTAGCGGGGGAAAAAGAGACCCAGTACTTC. Protein sequence: CASSFLVAGEKETQYF.